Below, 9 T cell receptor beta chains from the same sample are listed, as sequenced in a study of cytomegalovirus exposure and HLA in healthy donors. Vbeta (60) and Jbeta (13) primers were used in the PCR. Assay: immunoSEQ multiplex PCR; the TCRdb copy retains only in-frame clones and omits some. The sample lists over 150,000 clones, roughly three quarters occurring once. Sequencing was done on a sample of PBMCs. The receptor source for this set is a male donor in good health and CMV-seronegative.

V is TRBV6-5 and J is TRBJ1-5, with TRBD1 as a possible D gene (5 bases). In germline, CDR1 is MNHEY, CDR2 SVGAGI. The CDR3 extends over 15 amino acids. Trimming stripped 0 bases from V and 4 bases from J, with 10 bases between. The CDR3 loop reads CASSYSYGGNQPQHF. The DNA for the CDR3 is TGTGCCAGCAGTTACTCGTACGGGGGGAATCAGCCCCAGCATTTT.

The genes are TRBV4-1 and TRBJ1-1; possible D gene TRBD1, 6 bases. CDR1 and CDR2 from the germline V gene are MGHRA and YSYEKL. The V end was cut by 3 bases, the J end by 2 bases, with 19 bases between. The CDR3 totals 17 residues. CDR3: CASSHHPQGLGNTEAFF. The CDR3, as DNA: TGCGCCAGCAGCCACCATCCTCAGGGGTTAGGAAACACTGAAGCTTTCTTT.

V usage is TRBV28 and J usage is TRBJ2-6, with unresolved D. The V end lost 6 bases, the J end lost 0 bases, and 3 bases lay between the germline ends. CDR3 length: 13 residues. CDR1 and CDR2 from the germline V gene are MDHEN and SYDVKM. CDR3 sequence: CASRYSGANVLTF. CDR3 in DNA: TGTGCCAGCAGATACTCTGGGGCCAACGTCCTGACTTTC.

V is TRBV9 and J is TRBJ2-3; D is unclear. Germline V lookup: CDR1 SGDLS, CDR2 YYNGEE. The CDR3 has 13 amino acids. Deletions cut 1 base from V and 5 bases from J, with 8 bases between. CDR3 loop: CASSVSSRDTQYF. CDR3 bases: TGTGCCAGCAGCGTAAGCTCAAGAGATACGCAGTATTTT.

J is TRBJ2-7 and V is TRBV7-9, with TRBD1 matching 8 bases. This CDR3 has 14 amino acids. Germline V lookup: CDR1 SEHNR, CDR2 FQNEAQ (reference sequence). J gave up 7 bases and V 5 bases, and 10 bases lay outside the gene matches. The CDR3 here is CASSRGGQATEQYF. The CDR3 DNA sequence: TGTGCCAGCAGCCGTGGGGGACAGGCTACAGAGCAGTACTTC.

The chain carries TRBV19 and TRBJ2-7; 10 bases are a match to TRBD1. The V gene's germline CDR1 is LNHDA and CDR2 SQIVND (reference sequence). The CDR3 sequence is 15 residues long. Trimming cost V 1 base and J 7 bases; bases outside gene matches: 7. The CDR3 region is CASSIGRDRGREQYF. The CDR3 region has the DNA TGTGCCAGTAGTATAGGCCGGGACAGGGGCCGGGAGCAGTACTTC.

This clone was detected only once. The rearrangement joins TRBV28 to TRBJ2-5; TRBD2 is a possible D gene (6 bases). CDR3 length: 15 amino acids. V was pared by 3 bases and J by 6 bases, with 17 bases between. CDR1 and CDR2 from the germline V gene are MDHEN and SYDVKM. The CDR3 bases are TGTGCCAGCAGTTTTAGGGACGGGAGAGGGCAGACCCAGTACTTC. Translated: CASSFRDGRGQTQYF.

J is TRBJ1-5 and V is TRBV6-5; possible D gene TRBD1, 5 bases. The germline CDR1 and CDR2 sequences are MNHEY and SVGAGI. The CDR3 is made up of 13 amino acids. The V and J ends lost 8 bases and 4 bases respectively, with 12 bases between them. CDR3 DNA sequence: TGTGCCAGCGGAACATACAGGAATCAGCCCCAGCATTTT. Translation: CASGTYRNQPQHF.

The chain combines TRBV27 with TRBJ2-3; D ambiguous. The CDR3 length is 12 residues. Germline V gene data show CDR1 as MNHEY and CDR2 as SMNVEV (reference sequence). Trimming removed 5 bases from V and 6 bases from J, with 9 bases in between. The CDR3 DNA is TGTGCCAGCAGTCCCCAGTCGGATACGCAGTATTTT. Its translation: CASSPQSDTQYF.